Below, 20 T cell receptor beta chains from the same sample are listed, as sequenced in a study of blood T cell repertoires in COVID-19. Sequenced by immunoSEQ multiplex PCR; TCRdb stores in-frame clones only, minus some. The sample carries roughly 150,000 clones, more than 60% recorded once. Sequencing input: peripheral blood. All receptors come from a man between 65 and 80 years old with acute or convalescent COVID-19.

The chain combines TRBV6-2 or TRBV6-3 with TRBJ2-4, with TRBD1 matching 7 bases. Per germline, CDR1 MNHEY and CDR2 SVGEGT. This CDR3 has 16 residues. Trimming removed 5 bases from V and 0 bases from J; junction bases left unmatched: 7. The CDR3 spells CASSHPGQLAKNIQYF. DNA for the CDR3: TGTGCCAGCAGTCACCCGGGACAGCTAGCCAAAAACATTCAGTACTTC.

This clone was picked up one time. The V and J genes are TRBV19 and TRBJ2-2; 7 bases align to TRBD2. With V trimmed by 7 bases and J by 5 bases, 7 bases remained unmatched. Germline V CDR1 and CDR2: LNHDA, SQIVND (reference sequence). The CDR3 runs 14 residues. The CDR3 protein is CASNVPGLTGELFF. Written as DNA, the CDR3 is TGTGCCAGTAACGTCCCGGGACTAACCGGGGAGCTGTTTTTT.

V is TRBV18 and J is TRBJ2-7, with 7 positions matching TRBD2. V dropped 0 bases and J dropped 4; count of bases not matched to a gene: 6. There are 15 residues in the CDR3. CDR1 is KGHSH, CDR2 LQKENI, per germline. Here the CDR3 DNA reads TGTGCCAGCTCACCACCAACGGGACTACCTTACGAGCAGTACTTC. Protein sequence: CASSPPTGLPYEQYF.

The V gene is TRBV9, the J gene TRBJ1-3; the match to TRBD1 covers 7 bases. CDR1 SGDLS and CDR2 YYNGEE come from the germline V gene. The CDR3 contains 16 residues. The ends lost 3 bases at V and 13 bases at J; junction bases unmatched: 19. CDR3 region: CASSARSDRAVSHIYF. CDR3 DNA: TGTGCCAGCAGCGCCCGTTCCGACAGGGCAGTCTCCCATATATATTTT.

This clone was counted a single time. The rearrangement links TRBV14 to TRBJ2-7, with 13 bases matching TRBD2. This CDR3 has 15 residues. Germline V CDR1 and CDR2: SGHDN, FVKESK. V gave up 2 bases and J gave up 2 bases; unmatched junction bases: 0. The CDR3 DNA reads TGTGCCAGCAGCCAAACTAGCGGGAGGGCCTACGAGCAGTACTTC. It encodes CASSQTSGRAYEQYF. Together with reference TRBV14 and TRBJ2-7, the CDR3 gives the full variable domain: EAGVTQFPSHSVIEKGQTVTLRCDPISGHDNLYWYRRVMGKEIKFLLHFVKESKQDESGMPNNRFLAERTGGTYSTLKVQPAELEDSGVYFCASSQTSGRAYEQYFGPGTRLTVT.

The chain links TRBV15 to TRBJ2-7; 7 nucleotides align to TRBD1. CDR3 length: 16 amino acids. The germline V gene encodes CDR1 LNHNV and CDR2 YYDKDF (reference sequence). J gave up 2 bases and V 3 bases, and 10 bases lay outside the gene matches. CDR3 protein: CATSSVNPGQPYEQYF. In nucleotides, the CDR3 is TGTGCCACCAGCAGCGTTAATCCGGGACAGCCCTACGAGCAGTACTTC.

This clone has more than one count but fewer than ten. The V and J genes are TRBV6-7 and TRBJ2-3; 7 positions agree with TRBD1. TRBV6-7 belongs to the ORF category, with a function that is uncertain. CDR3 length: 16 residues. V gave up 9 bases and J gave up 0 bases; unmatched junction bases: 12. The CDR3, as DNA: TGTGCCAGAGGGAAACGGGACAGTGATAGCACAGATACGCAGTATTTT. Translated: CARGKRDSDSTDTQYF.

The rearrangement uses TRBV10-3 and TRBJ2-1; 12 nucleotides agree with TRBD2. CDR1 is ENHRY, CDR2 SYGVKD, per germline. CDR3 length equals 17 residues. Germline trimming cut 2 bases from V and 3 bases from J; bases unmatched to any gene: 5. The CDR3 is CAISEILAGGNYNEQFF. The CDR3, as DNA: TGTGCCATCAGTGAGATACTAGCGGGAGGAAACTACAATGAGCAGTTCTTC.

The V gene is TRBV4-2, the J gene TRBJ2-5; 14 bases fit TRBD2. The ends lost 4 bases at V and 2 bases at J; junction bases unmatched: 3. Germline lookup yields CDR1 LGHNA and CDR2 YNFKEQ. The CDR3 contains 16 residues. The CDR3 here is CASSPWTSGGQETQYF. The CDR3 nucleotides read TGTGCCAGCAGCCCATGGACTAGCGGGGGGCAAGAGACCCAGTACTTC.

This clone was observed a few times. The chain uses TRBV6-4 and TRBJ1-6, with 7 bases identical to TRBD1. From germline, CDR1 is MRHNA and CDR2 SNTAGT. There are 14 residues in the CDR3. V shed 2 bases and J 9 bases; nucleotides not matched to a gene: 4. CDR3 DNA sequence: TGTGCCAGCAGTGACGGACAGGAAGGTTCACCCCTCCACTTT. This encodes CASSDGQEGSPLHF.

The chain links TRBV5-1 to TRBJ2-1, with 8 bases lining up with TRBD2. This CDR3 is 16 amino acids long. CDR1 and CDR2 (germline): SGHRS, YFSETQ. After removal of 5 bases from V and 8 bases from J, the junction contained 15 bases not matched to a gene. The chain's CDR3 is CASRLGGRSFVDEQFF. The CDR3 DNA reads as TGCGCCAGCAGGCTAGGCGGGAGGTCGTTTGTGGATGAGCAGTTCTTC.

This clone appeared a single time. The CDR3 DNA follows: TGTGCCAGCAGCTTAAGCGGCCGGTCCGTTGAGACCCAGTACTTC. Translated, it gives CASSLSGRSVETQYF. The chain has TRBV7-8 and TRBJ2-5; weak D call: TRBD2 (5 bases). The germline V gene encodes CDR1 SGHVS and CDR2 FQNEAQ. This CDR3 contains 15 residues. Trimming removed 2 bases from V and 5 bases from J, with 15 bases in between.

The chain couples TRBV5-1 to TRBJ1-6, with D possibly TRBD1 on 5 matching bases. The CDR3 contains 12 residues. Trimming took off 4 bases at V and 10 bases at J, with 9 bases between the two ends. Per the germline V gene, CDR1 is SGHRS and CDR2 is YFSETQ. CDR3 in DNA: TGCGCCAGCAGCCCCGCAGGGTCACCCCTCCACTTT. This gives the protein CASSPAGSPLHF. Together with reference TRBV5-1 and TRBJ1-6, the CDR3 gives the full variable domain: KAGVTQTPRYLIKTRGQQVTLSCSPISGHRSVSWYQQTPGQGLQFLFEYFSETQRNKGNFPGRFSGRQFSNSRSEMNVSTLELGDSALYLCASSPAGSPLHFGNGTRLTVT.

This sequence joins TRBV7-8 and TRBJ2-7, with 11 bases fitting TRBD1. The CDR3 is 14 residues long. V shed 5 bases, J shed 3 bases, and the junction held 3 bases outside the gene matches. Germline V gene sequence: CDR1 SGHVS, CDR2 FQNEAQ. The CDR3 coding sequence is TGTGCCAGCAGCCAGGACAGGGGGCACTACGAGCAGTACTTC. This codes for CASSQDRGHYEQYF.

This clone occurred a few times. V is TRBV7-9 and J is TRBJ1-3; D gene unclear. Per germline, CDR1 SEHNR and CDR2 FQNEAQ (reference sequence). CDR3 length: 16 amino acids. V lost 5 bases to trimming and J lost 1 base, with 15 bases between them. This chain's CDR3 is CASSGLAGGSGNTIYF. CDR3 nucleotide sequence: TGTGCCAGCAGCGGGCTGGCAGGAGGATCTGGAAACACCATATATTTT.

The chain uses TRBV7-8 and TRBJ2-7; 7 bases fit TRBD2. This CDR3 has 14 amino acids. The germline V gene has CDR1 SGHVS and CDR2 FQNEAQ. Germline trimming cut 5 bases from V and 5 bases from J; bases unmatched to any gene: 9. The CDR3 is CASSLGGRGDEQYF. CDR3 sequence (DNA): TGTGCCAGCAGCCTGGGGGGGAGGGGTGACGAGCAGTACTTC.

This clone turned up a few times. This chain links TRBV7-9 with TRBJ2-5, with D possibly being TRBD2 (6 bases). The CDR3 is 19 amino acids. CDR1 SEHNR and CDR2 FQNEAQ come from the germline V gene (reference sequence). Between the trimmed V and J ends, which lost 3 bases and 2 bases, there was a span of 25 bases. The CDR3 protein is CASSFRGAQSRPRQETQYF. The CDR3 DNA sequence: TGTGCCAGCAGCTTCCGCGGGGCACAATCTCGGCCTCGGCAAGAGACCCAGTACTTC.

The chain has TRBV7-8 and TRBJ1-4; D gene unclear. Trimming shortened V by 2 bases and J by 6 bases, and 10 bases separated the two germline ends. Germline V gene data show CDR1 as SGHVS and CDR2 as FQNEAQ. The CDR3 covers 14 residues. The DNA of the CDR3 is TGTGCCAGCAGCTTAAATGGGAGGGATGAAAAACTGTTTTTT. Protein: CASSLNGRDEKLFF.

This clone is a singleton in its sample. The gene calls are TRBV5-1 and TRBJ2-2; D uncertain. The CDR3 extends over 15 amino acids. Germline CDR1 reads SGHRS; CDR2 reads YFSETQ. Trimming took 1 base from V and 0 from J, leaving 7 bases between them. In nucleotides, the CDR3 is TGCGCCAGCAGCTTGCTCGAGGCGAACACCGGGGAGCTGTTTTTT. Protein: CASSLLEANTGELFF.

This rearrangement joins TRBV19 to TRBJ1-3; TRBD1 matches at 7 bases. Germline V CDR1 and CDR2: LNHDA, SQIVND (reference sequence). V shed 7 bases, J shed 1 base, and the junction held 16 bases outside the gene matches. This CDR3 has 18 residues. CDR3 nucleotide sequence: TGTGCCAGTACCGTGCCGCCTAAGACAGGGCGGTCTGGAAACACCATATATTTT. This encodes CASTVPPKTGRSGNTIYF.